This T cell receptor beta chain was documented in a study of blood T cell repertoires in COVID-19. For the study at large: Sites across the United States, Italy and Spain contributed samples from acute and convalescent COVID-19.

This clone was picked up a small number of times. Original processing notes: Amplification of reference gene primers provided the estimated nucleated cell counts. Assay: immunoSEQ multiplex PCR; the TCRdb copy retains only in-frame clones and omits some. D and trimming were read from the DNA, whereas the V and J calls and clone size are those reported in that table. Of 200,000 to 250,000 clones in the sample, roughly 90% were seen once. Per the germline V gene, CDR1 is MNHNY and CDR2 is SVGAGI (reference sequence). Trimming removed 6 bases at V and 7 bases at J, with 24 bases between. The CDR3 runs to 17 residues.

The origin of this receptor is a man in his fifties or sixties with acute or convalescent COVID-19. The V call is TRBV6-6, the J call TRBJ1-4, with D maybe TRBD1 (5 bases). The sample comprised peripheral blood. CDR3 region: CASRRITLQGTGEKLFF. The CDR3 region has the DNA TGTGCCAGCAGGCGAATTACCCTCCAAGGGACTGGTGAAAAACTGTTTTTT.